This entry lists 18 T cell receptor beta chains sequenced from one sample in a study of molecular identifiers for immune sequencing clone quantification. TCRdb recomputed calls from the PCR reads with MiXCR, one row per CDR3 protein. The sample shows some 580,000 distinct CDR3 sequences, roughly 23% of them seen only once. Sequenced: naive CD8+ T cells from blood, with Jurkat cell RNA spiked in. Subset defined: FACS-sorted CD8+CD4-CCR7+CD45RA+ naive T cells. All receptors derive from a human donor in good health. Some libraries in this study had Jurkat cell RNA spiked in.

CDR3 in amino acids: CSARVDGQPFYGYTF. The DNA of the CDR3 is TGCAGTGCTAGAGTTGACGGACAGCCCTTCTATGGCTACACCTTC. The chain uses TRBV20-1 and TRBJ1-2; a possible D gene is TRBD1 (6 bases). Germline V gene data show CDR1 as DFQATT and CDR2 as SNEGSKA (reference sequence). The CDR3 totals 15 residues. Deletions cut 1 base from V and 4 bases from J, with 16 bases between.

A few counts support this clonotype. The chain uses TRBV11-2 and TRBJ2-1, with unresolved D. This CDR3 is 14 amino acids long. Per the germline V gene, CDR1 is SGHAT and CDR2 is FQNNGV. The V and J ends lost 3 bases and 4 bases respectively, with 10 bases between them. The CDR3: CASSLVGEYNEQFF. The CDR3 DNA sequence: TGTGCCAGCAGCTTGGTGGGCGAGTACAATGAGCAGTTCTTC.

This clonotype was counted at least ten times. The V gene is TRBV7-2, the J gene TRBJ2-3; unclear D gene. Trimming stripped 3 bases from V and 2 bases from J, with 6 bases between. Germline CDR1 and CDR2: SGHTA and FQGNSA. This CDR3 comprises 13 residues. CDR3 sequence reads: CASSLYFTDTQYF. As DNA, the CDR3 is TGTGCCAGCAGCTTGTACTTCACAGATACGCAGTATTTT.

This clonotype was found once. Because the CDR3 is missing its conserved closing phenylalanine or tryptophan, this is likely a read error. The gene calls are TRBV19 and TRBJ1-1; D may be TRBD1 (5 bases). V lost 3 bases, J lost 0 bases, and 8 bases lay in between. The CDR3 consists of 14 residues. Germline CDR1 and CDR2: LNHDA and SQIVND (reference sequence). CDR3 region: CASSMGGLNTEAFS. Here the CDR3 DNA reads TGTGCCAGTAGTATGGGGGGGTTGAACACTGAAGCTTTCTCT.

Ten or more counts support this clonotype. The chain carries TRBV7-2 and TRBJ1-1; unclear D gene. Germline lookup yields CDR1 SGHTA and CDR2 FQGNSA. The CDR3 loop spans 13 amino acids. V lost 5 bases, J lost 4 bases, and 11 bases lay in between. The CDR3 nucleotides read TGTGCCAGCAGCACCGGTGTATCCACTGAAGCTTTCTTT. It encodes CASSTGVSTEAFF.

The chain combines TRBV4-1 with TRBJ1-2; D is ambiguous. The CDR3 runs 16 residues. V was pared by 5 bases and J by 0 bases, with 16 bases between. CDR1 MGHRA and CDR2 YSYEKL come from the germline V gene. CDR3 DNA: TGCGCCAGCAGCAACCTCCCCGGTTTATCTAACTATGGCTACACCTTC. This codes for CASSNLPGLSNYGYTF.

This sequence joins TRBV12-3 or TRBV12-4 and TRBJ2-5; D is ambiguous. The CDR3 has 14 residues. V shed 8 bases and J shed 5 bases, with 18 bases lying between them. CDR3 sequence (DNA): TGTGCCAGCCGTCCAAAGGGTTTGTACGAGACCCAGTACTTC. It specifies CASRPKGLYETQYF.

Many counts were recorded for this clonotype. CDR3 residues: CASSYDREQYF. The DNA for the CDR3 is TGTGCCAGCAGTTACGATCGCGAGCAGTACTTC. V and J are TRBV6-6 and TRBJ2-7; D is unclear. V was pared by 2 bases and J by 6 bases, with 5 bases between. This CDR3 contains 11 residues. Germline V lookup: CDR1 MNHNY, CDR2 SVGAGI (reference sequence).

This clonotype was seen a handful of times. The rearrangement uses TRBV6-2 or TRBV6-3 and TRBJ2-7; weak D call: TRBD1 (5 bases). This CDR3 has 12 residues. The V gene's germline CDR1 is MNHEY and CDR2 SVGEGT. V was pared by 2 bases and J by 6 bases, with 8 bases between. For the CDR3, the DNA is TGTGCCAGCAGTTACGGGGCCCCCGAGCAGTACTTC. Translation gives CASSYGAPEQYF.

This clonotype was seen repeatedly, ten times or more. The rearrangement joins TRBV4-1 to TRBJ1-1; 10 bases agree with TRBD1. CDR3 length: 18 amino acids. Trimming took 4 bases from V and 5 from J; bases not matched to a gene: 16. CDR1 and CDR2 from the germline V gene are MGHRA and YSYEKL. The CDR3: CASSPTGTGARENTEAFF. The CDR3, as DNA: TGCGCCAGCAGCCCTACCGGGACAGGGGCACGAGAGAATACTGAAGCTTTCTTT.

The chain is built from TRBV6-6 and TRBJ2-2; no definite D call. The CDR3 runs to 15 residues. V lost 2 bases, J lost 0 bases, and 7 bases lay in between. Germline lookup yields CDR1 MNHNY and CDR2 SVGAGI (reference sequence). The CDR3 protein is CASSYVSANTGELFF. As DNA, the CDR3 is TGTGCCAGCAGTTACGTATCGGCGAACACCGGGGAGCTGTTTTTT.

Comments on this clonotype: A much more abundant neighbour one base away suggests this may be a read error. The CDR3 sequence: CASSYRSAEANYGYTF. CDR3 bases: TGTGCCAGCAGTTACAGATCCGCCGAGGCTAACTATGGCTACACCTTC. This sequence joins TRBV28 and TRBJ1-2, with D unclear. The CDR3 is made up of 16 amino acids. The V end was cut by 4 bases, the J end by 0 bases, with 15 bases between. CDR1 and CDR2 (germline): MDHEN, SYDVKM.

This clonotype occurred a few times. This chain joins TRBV4-1 and TRBJ2-1; TRBD2 matches at 8 bases. The CDR3 is 15 amino acids. CDR1 is MGHRA and CDR2 is YSYEKL in the germline V gene. J gave up 5 bases and V 3 bases, and 6 bases lay outside the gene matches. The CDR3 DNA follows: TGCGCCAGCAGCCACACGGGACTAGAAGACAATGAGCAGTTCTTC. It translates to CASSHTGLEDNEQFF.

This clonotype was counted ten times or more. The gene calls are TRBV29-1 and TRBJ2-5; no firm D call. With 3 bases removed from V and 2 bases from J, the gap between germline ends came to 4 bases. Germline V CDR1 and CDR2: SQVTM, ANQGSEA. The length of the CDR3 is 11 residues. The CDR3 loop is CSVEGQETQYF. CDR3 in DNA: TGCAGCGTTGAGGGACAAGAGACCCAGTACTTC.

There are a few counts of this clonotype. A much bigger clone sits one base away, suggesting this may be a read error. This sequence joins TRBV12-3 or TRBV12-4 and TRBJ1-1; tentative D call: TRBD1 (5 bases). This CDR3 comprises 16 residues. The CDR3 DNA sequence: TGTGCCAGCAGTTTCAATGGTCCAGGGAGGAACACTGGAGCTTTCTTT. Protein sequence: CASSFNGPGRNTGAFF.

The chain has TRBV6-5 and TRBJ1-1, with D perhaps TRBD1 (6 bases). Between the trimmed V and J ends, which lost 6 bases and 3 bases, there was a span of 17 bases. From germline, CDR1 is MNHEY and CDR2 SVGAGI. CDR3 length: 15 residues. The CDR3 DNA is TGTGCCAGCAGCAGGGGCACAGGGTTACACACTGAAGCTTTCTTT. Its translation is CASSRGTGLHTEAFF.

This clonotype was seen repeatedly, ten times or more. The V gene is TRBV12-3 or TRBV12-4, the J gene TRBJ2-3; TRBD2 aligns across 8 bases. V trimming: 7 bases; J trimming: 6 bases; junction bases outside the gene matches: 12. The CDR3 is 15 residues long. CDR3 loop: CASIPSGGAWDTQYF. As DNA, the CDR3 is TGTGCCAGCATCCCCTCCGGGGGGGCTTGGGATACGCAGTATTTT.

V usage is TRBV27 and J usage is TRBJ2-5; 7 nucleotides agree with TRBD1. The V segment lost 6 bases and the J segment 0 bases; nucleotides outside the gene matches: 16. The length of the CDR3 is 18 residues. The germline gives CDR1 MNHEY, CDR2 SMNVEV (reference sequence). The CDR3 sequence is CASRGSGKGAKYQETQYF. CDR3 bases: TGTGCCAGCAGAGGAAGTGGAAAGGGGGCCAAGTACCAAGAGACCCAGTACTTC.